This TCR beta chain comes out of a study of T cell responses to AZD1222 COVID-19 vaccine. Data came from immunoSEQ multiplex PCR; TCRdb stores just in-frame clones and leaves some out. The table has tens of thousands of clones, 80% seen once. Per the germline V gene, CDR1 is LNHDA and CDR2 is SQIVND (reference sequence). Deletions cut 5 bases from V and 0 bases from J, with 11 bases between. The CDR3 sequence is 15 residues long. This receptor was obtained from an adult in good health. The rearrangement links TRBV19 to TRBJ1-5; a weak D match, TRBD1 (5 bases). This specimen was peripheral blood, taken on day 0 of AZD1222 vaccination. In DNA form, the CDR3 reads TGTGCCAGTAGTGACAGCCACTATAGCAATCAGCCCCAGCATTTT. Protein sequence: CASSDSHYSNQPQHF. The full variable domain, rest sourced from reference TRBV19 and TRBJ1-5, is DGGITQSPKYLFRKEGQNVTLSCEQNLNHDAMYWYRQDPGQGLRLIYYSQIVNDFQKGDIAEGYSVSREKKESFPLTVTSAQKNPTAFYLCASSDSHYSNQPQHFGDGTRLSIL.